The T cell receptor beta chain under discussion was sequenced for a study of blood T cell repertoires in COVID-19. The wider study: The study drew acute and convalescent COVID-19 samples from the United States, Italy and Spain. In each case, the material was cDNA or gDNA derived from T cells, B-cell-depleted T cells, or PBMCs.

Germline V gene lookup returns CDR1 MNHEY and CDR2 SVGEGT. This CDR3 contains 14 residues. Trimming took off 2 bases at V and 4 bases at J, with 9 bases between the two ends. Per the original methods: Amplification from reference gene primers served as the basis for estimated nucleated cell counts. Generated by immunoSEQ multiplex PCR, the TCRdb table keeps only in-frame clones and is missing some. The DNA gave D and trimming, while V, J and clone size come from that table. The sample contains 50,000 or so clones, around four fifths of which appear only once. The genes are TRBV6-2 or TRBV6-3 and TRBJ1-3, with D maybe TRBD1 (5 bases). Sample: peripheral blood. This receptor was obtained from a middle-aged man with acute or convalescent COVID-19. DNA of the CDR3: TGTGCCAGCAGTTACGACAGCTACGGAAACACCATATATTTT. Protein: CASSYDSYGNTIYF.